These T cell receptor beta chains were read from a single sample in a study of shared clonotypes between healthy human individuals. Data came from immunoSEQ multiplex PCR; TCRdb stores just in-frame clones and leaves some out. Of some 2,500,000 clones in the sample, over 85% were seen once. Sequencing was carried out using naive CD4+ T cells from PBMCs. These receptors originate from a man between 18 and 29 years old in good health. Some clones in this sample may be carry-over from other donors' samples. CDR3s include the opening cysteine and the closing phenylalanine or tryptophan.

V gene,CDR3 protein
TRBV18,CASSPGLSVSGNTIYF
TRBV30,CAWNSGTSTDTQYF
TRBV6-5,CASSYPGSTGELFF
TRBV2,CASKSYSGYSTDTQYF
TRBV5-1,CASSSIAGSYNEQFF
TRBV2,CASSGDRGTYEQYF
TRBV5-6,CASSLGQFGAFF
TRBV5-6,CASSRLGTNYGYTF
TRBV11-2,CASSLRPGVNYEQYF
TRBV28,CASSLGQVHF
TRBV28,CASSLASQETQYF
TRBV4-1,CASPCQGLAVVNEQFF
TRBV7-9,CASSQGGAGPSTDTQYF
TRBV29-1,CSVEPGAEAFF
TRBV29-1,CSVVDRAEVFYGYTF
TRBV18,CASSPSGAGNTIYF
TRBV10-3,CAISDRQGGGYTF
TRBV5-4,CASSLHTSYEQYF
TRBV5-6,CASSGPGPDSYNEQFF
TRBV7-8,CASSLGQETQYF
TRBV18,CASSAPGQGTDTQYF
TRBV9,CASTLGAGASSYEQYF
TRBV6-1,CASSVNPPRQGNEQYF
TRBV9,CASSVIAGSYNEQFF
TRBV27,CASSLWSSVPYEQYF
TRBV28,CASSIYPGLAGGEQYF
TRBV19,CASSMALAGGPRTGELFF
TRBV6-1,CAALGRVDSYEQFF
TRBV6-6,CASRDRDYEQYF
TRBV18,CASSPQDMLNSPLHF
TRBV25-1,CASSEYWAGPSTDTQYF
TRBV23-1,CASSQSIRGLTSHEQFF
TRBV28,CASSIDSNYGYTF
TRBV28,CASSLQGAQQETQYF
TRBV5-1,CASSLGRGLAGGLYYEQYF
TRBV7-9,CASSLPRAGTGELFF